This T cell receptor beta chain was obtained from a study of T cells in localized non-small cell lung cancer. Whole-study findings and limits: Tumor trailed uninvolved adjacent lung in T cell clonality, which peaked there. Only one tumor region went through sequencing, so heterogeneity may still be there. Greater blood T cell density accompanied longer overall survival. In adjacent lung, a median roughly 62 of the top 100 tumor clones were found.

Remarks on this clone: What it binds is not known.

CDR3 length: 13 amino acids. Germline-derived CDR1 and CDR2 are MNHNS and SASEGT. V lost 6 bases to trimming and J lost 2 bases, with 7 bases between them. Some clones are missing from TCRdb's copy, which holds only in-frame ones; the method was immunoSEQ multiplex PCR. The data contain about 59,000 clones, 80% to 90% of them seen just once; the ten biggest clones take up approximately 22%. The chain combines TRBV6-1 with TRBJ2-2; D unclear. Here the sequenced sample was peripheral blood, taken before any cancer treatment. The origin of this receptor is a man aged 40 to 69 with stage I squamous cell lung carcinoma. In nucleotides, the CDR3 is TGTGCCAGCAGAGCGTTTAACACCGGGGAGCTGTTTTTT. It specifies CASRAFNTGELFF.